These 8 T cell receptor beta chains came from one sample sequenced in a study of T-cell reconstitution after alpha-beta-depleted transplantation in children. Unique molecular identifiers were used to barcode this TCRbeta library. TCRdb re-derived calls from the PCR reads in MiXCR, one entry per CDR3 protein. The repertoire consists of just under 550,000 distinct CDR3 sequences, with about a sixth occurring once and the leading ten covering around 3.3%. The source material was PBMCs from the stem cell graft donor, sampled from the stem cell graft. The receptors derive from a human donor who donated a stem cell graft to a child with acute lymphoblastic leukemia.

This chain links TRBV20-1 with TRBJ2-1; D is uncertain. CDR3 size: 16 residues. V lost 3 bases and J lost 0, with 15 bases in between. Germline-derived CDR1 and CDR2 are DFQATT and SNEGSKA (reference sequence). This CDR3 reads CSARSLAASSYNEQFF. For the CDR3, the DNA is TGCAGTGCTAGGTCGCTTGCGGCTAGCTCCTACAATGAGCAGTTCTTC.

The CDR3 nucleotides read TGTGCCAGTAGTATTCGGGACACTCGGTCTAATGAAAAACTGTTTTTT. It specifies CASSIRDTRSNEKLFF. The chain couples TRBV19 to TRBJ1-4; weak D call: TRBD1 (6 bases). The V end was cut by 3 bases, the J end by 3 bases, with 14 bases between. The CDR3 spans 16 residues. Looked up from germline, CDR1 is LNHDA and CDR2 is SQIVND (reference sequence).

This clonotype was seen a handful of times. The chain employs TRBV20-1 and TRBJ2-1; 11 nucleotides line up with TRBD2. The CDR3 totals 16 residues. Trimming cost V 0 bases and J 7 bases; bases outside gene matches: 8. CDR1 DFQATT and CDR2 SNEGSKA come from the germline V gene (reference sequence). CDR3 residues: CSARETGTSGPNEQFF. The CDR3 nucleotides read TGCAGTGCTAGAGAAACCGGGACTAGCGGTCCGAATGAGCAGTTCTTC.

The sample holds a few counts of this clonotype. The chain couples TRBV10-1 to TRBJ2-2, with 8 nucleotides matching TRBD2. The germline gives CDR1 WNHNN, CDR2 SYGVQD (reference sequence). V was pared by 1 base and J by 6 bases, with 10 bases of the junction left unmatched. The CDR3 extends over 17 amino acids. The CDR3 DNA sequence: TGCGCCAGCAGTGAGTGGATAGCGGGAAAGGAAGCCGGGGAGCTGTTTTTT. This gives the protein CASSEWIAGKEAGELFF.

The chain has TRBV6-5 and TRBJ1-1; D uncertain. This CDR3 spans 15 amino acids. The V and J ends lost 4 bases and 3 bases respectively, with 15 bases between them. Germline CDR1 is MNHEY and CDR2 is SVGAGI. The CDR3 loop is CASSSTPGRYTEAFF. The DNA for the CDR3 is TGTGCCAGCAGTTCTACCCCTGGGAGGTACACTGAAGCTTTCTTT.

The rearrangement joins TRBV12-3 or TRBV12-4 to TRBJ2-2; D may be TRBD2 (6 bases). Between the trimmed V and J ends, which lost 7 bases and 4 bases, there was a span of 10 bases. CDR3 length: 13 amino acids. CDR3 coding DNA: TGTGCCAGCATCATTAGCGGCACCGGGGAGCTGTTTTTT. Translated: CASIISGTGELFF.

This clonotype was seen at least ten times. The gene calls are TRBV6-5 and TRBJ1-2, with D unclear. The germline gives CDR1 MNHEY, CDR2 SVGAGI. The CDR3 length is 14 residues. V was clipped by 0 bases and J by 8 bases, with 13 bases between them. The CDR3 protein is CASSYSGQSKGYTF. As DNA, the CDR3 is TGTGCCAGCAGTTACTCCGGCCAGTCGAAAGGCTACACCTTC.

This clonotype was observed a single time. An end of the junction does not agree with germline; a read error may underlie this. This chain uses TRBV3-1 with TRBJ2-6; TRBD1 might be the D (5 bases). Germline V gene lookup returns CDR1 LGHDT and CDR2 YNNKEL (reference sequence). This CDR3 region has 16 residues. The CDR3 DNA reads TGTGCCAGCAGCCAAGGCCTCAGCTCTGGGGCCAACGGCCTGACTTTC. Translating it yields CASSQGLSSGANGLTF.